This entry lists 20 T cell receptor beta chains sequenced from one sample in a study of T cell changes during pregnancy in multiple sclerosis. Sequenced by immunoSEQ multiplex PCR; TCRdb stores in-frame clones only, minus some. This sample has some 100,000 clones, with 80% to 95% found just once. Sequenced material: peripheral blood, taken after pregnancy. The receptors were sampled from a female donor with multiple sclerosis, enrolled in a pregnancy study.

This clone was observed once. The gene calls are TRBV5-6 and TRBJ1-1; D is ambiguous. Germline values: CDR1 SGHDT, CDR2 YYEEEE. Between the trimmed V and J ends, which lost 0 bases and 4 bases, there was a span of 13 bases. The CDR3 is 15 amino acids. DNA of the CDR3: TGTGCCAGCAGCTTGGCGGGTTCCGGGTCCACTGAAGCTTTCTTT. This encodes CASSLAGSGSTEAFF.

The genes are TRBV27 and TRBJ1-1; D is undetermined. This CDR3 has 13 residues. V was shortened by 2 bases and J by 5 bases, with 9 bases between the two germline ends. Germline lookup yields CDR1 MNHEY and CDR2 SMNVEV (reference sequence). The CDR3 DNA reads as TGTGCCAGCAGTTTAGTTTCGGGGACTGAAGCTTTCTTT. Encoded protein: CASSLVSGTEAFF.

The gene calls are TRBV5-4 and TRBJ2-1; 11 nucleotides match TRBD2. Trimming removed 0 bases from V and 3 bases from J; junction bases left unmatched: 5. The CDR3 covers 17 residues. Per germline, CDR1 SGHNT and CDR2 YYREEE (reference sequence). CDR3: CASSLDVLAGGYNEQFF. CDR3 DNA sequence: TGTGCCAGCAGCTTGGACGTGCTAGCGGGGGGCTACAATGAGCAGTTCTTC.

V is TRBV6-6 and J is TRBJ2-7; possible D gene TRBD2, 6 bases. Trimming shortened V by 1 base and J by 6 bases, and 7 bases separated the two germline ends. The CDR3 contains 12 residues. Germline lookup yields CDR1 MNHNY and CDR2 SVGAGI (reference sequence). CDR3 amino acids: CASSYFGGEQYF. CDR3 nucleotides: TGTGCCAGCAGTTACTTCGGGGGCGAGCAGTACTTC.

This clone has a single count. The chain employs TRBV28 and TRBJ1-2; TRBD1 matches 12 bases. The germline gives CDR1 MDHEN, CDR2 SYDVKM. V shed 8 bases, J shed 1 base, and the junction held 14 bases outside the gene matches. CDR3 length equals 18 residues. CDR3: CASHTNRDRGQSNYGYTF. As DNA, the CDR3 is TGTGCCAGCCATACCAACCGGGACAGGGGGCAGAGTAACTATGGCTACACCTTC.

The CDR3 region is CASSQTSREGQFF. Here the CDR3 DNA reads TGTGCCAGCAGCCAAACTAGCAGGGAGGGGCAGTTCTTC. The V and J genes are TRBV7-9 and TRBJ2-1; 7 bases match TRBD2. The CDR3 spans 13 residues. J was trimmed by 12 bases and V by 5 bases; bases with no gene match: 10. CDR1 is SEHNR, CDR2 FQNEAQ, per germline (reference sequence).

This chain uses TRBV15 with TRBJ2-3; D possibly corresponds to TRBD2 (6 bases). The ends were cut back, 9 bases at V and 2 bases at J, with 15 bases in the middle. The CDR3 has 14 amino acids. The germline V gene has CDR1 LNHNV and CDR2 YYDKDF (reference sequence). The CDR3 coding sequence is TGTGCCACTGGACTAAGCCCAAACACAGATACGCAGTATTTT. Its translation: CATGLSPNTDTQYF. Based on the CDR3 plus reference TRBV15 and TRBJ2-3, the full variable domain is DAMVIQNPRYQVTQFGKPVTLSCSQTLNHNVMYWYQQKSSQAPKLLFHYYDKDFNNEADTPDNFQSRRPNTSFCFLDIRSPGLGDTAMYLCATGLSPNTDTQYFGPGTRLTVL.

V is TRBV5-1 and J is TRBJ1-3; no definite D call. In germline, CDR1 is SGHRS, CDR2 YFSETQ. The CDR3 length is 15 residues. V lost 0 bases, J lost 0 bases, and 7 bases lay in between. In DNA form, the CDR3 reads TGCGCCAGCAGCTTGGACAGCCACTCTGGAAACACCATATATTTT. Translated, it gives CASSLDSHSGNTIYF.

In its sample, this clone was seen a few times. J is TRBJ2-1 and V is TRBV10-1; TRBD1 matches at 8 bases. Germline values: CDR1 WNHNN, CDR2 SYGVQD (reference sequence). After removal of 6 bases from V and 5 bases from J, the junction contained 18 bases not matched to a gene. The CDR3 sequence is 18 residues long. The CDR3 coding sequence is TGCGCCAGCAGCCAGAGGAGGACAGGGCTGTCCCGGGACAATGAGCAGTTCTTC. Its translation is CASSQRRTGLSRDNEQFF.

The rearrangement joins TRBV6-6 to TRBJ1-6; TRBD1 agrees at 7 bases. Germline V gene lookup returns CDR1 MNHNY and CDR2 SVGAGI (reference sequence). The CDR3 has 12 residues. After removal of 5 bases from V and 16 bases from J, the junction contained 8 bases not matched to a gene. The CDR3 sequence: CASSTQGGHLHF. CDR3 DNA sequence: TGTGCCAGCAGTACCCAGGGGGGCCATCTCCACTTT.

V and J are TRBV18 and TRBJ2-5; TRBD2 might be the D (5 bases). The V gene lost 5 bases and the J gene lost 0 bases, with 13 bases spanning the gap. Germline loops: CDR1 KGHSH, CDR2 LQKENI. The CDR3 has 15 amino acids. The CDR3 region is CASSVLAGDQETQYF. DNA of the CDR3: TGTGCCAGCTCAGTCCTAGCTGGAGACCAAGAGACCCAGTACTTC.

In this sample, this clone turned up once. The chain combines TRBV5-4 with TRBJ2-5; perhaps TRBD2 as D (5 bases). CDR1 and CDR2 (germline): SGHNT, YYREEE (reference sequence). Deletions cut 4 bases from V and 2 bases from J, with 15 bases between. The CDR3 is 15 residues long. CDR3 in DNA: TGTGCCAGCAGCACCCCGGACTTTTTTCAAGAGACCCAGTACTTC. As protein: CASSTPDFFQETQYF.

This chain links TRBV5-1 with TRBJ1-6; 8 bases match TRBD1. The CDR3 runs to 15 residues. CDR1 is SGHRS and CDR2 is YFSETQ in the germline V gene. V shed 4 bases, J shed 5 bases, and the junction held 5 bases outside the gene matches. CDR3 sequence: CASSGGQGDNSPLHF. The DNA for the CDR3 is TGCGCCAGCAGCGGAGGACAGGGAGATAATTCACCCCTCCACTTT.

There are a few counts of this clone. The chain is built from TRBV27 and TRBJ1-2; the D is unclear. Trimming removed 8 bases at V and 4 bases at J, with 14 bases between. The CDR3 loop spans 13 amino acids. Germline loops: CDR1 MNHEY, CDR2 SMNVEV (reference sequence). The CDR3 protein is CASSGNAGYGYTF. The CDR3 DNA reads TGTGCCAGCTCGGGGAACGCGGGCTATGGCTACACCTTC.

This sequence joins TRBV19 and TRBJ1-5; D gene unclear. Germline assignment: CDR1 LNHDA and CDR2 SQIVND (reference sequence). V was trimmed by 3 bases and J by 9 bases, leaving 9 bases between them. This CDR3 spans 12 amino acids. This CDR3 is CASSMVYLPQHF. CDR3 nucleotide sequence: TGTGCCAGTAGTATGGTGTACTTGCCCCAGCATTTT.

The V call is TRBV29-1, the J call TRBJ2-5, with 10 positions matching TRBD1. The CDR3 runs to 13 residues. Germline trimming cut 8 bases from V and 5 bases from J; bases unmatched to any gene: 8. Germline V gene lookup returns CDR1 SQVTM and CDR2 ANQGSEA. Here the CDR3 DNA reads TGCAGCTCCAGGACAGGGGGGTTCGAGACCCAGTACTTC. It codes for CSSRTGGFETQYF.

This chain connects TRBV5-1 to TRBJ1-2, with D perhaps matching TRBD1 (6 bases). This CDR3 has 15 residues. V lost 0 bases and J lost 4, with 13 bases in between. In germline, CDR1 is SGHRS, CDR2 YFSETQ. CDR3 coding DNA: TGCGCCAGCAGCTTGGTACAGGGTCGGAGCTATGGCTACACCTTC. As protein: CASSLVQGRSYGYTF.

The J gene is TRBJ1-1, the V gene TRBV6-1; 8 bases are a match to TRBD1. This CDR3 is 15 amino acids long. Trimming removed 6 bases from V and 4 bases from J; junction bases left unmatched: 10. Per germline, CDR1 MNHNS and CDR2 SASEGT. CDR3: CASRDRAAGITEAFF. In DNA form, the CDR3 reads TGTGCCAGCAGGGACAGGGCGGCGGGAATCACTGAAGCTTTCTTT.

The V gene is TRBV7-9, the J gene TRBJ2-7; no reliable D call. The ends were cut back, 2 bases at V and 2 bases at J, with 7 bases in the middle. Germline V lookup: CDR1 SEHNR, CDR2 FQNEAQ (reference sequence). The CDR3 loop spans 13 amino acids. This CDR3 reads CASSLPLAYEQYF. In DNA form, the CDR3 reads TGTGCCAGCAGCTTACCGTTAGCCTACGAGCAGTACTTC.

The genes are TRBV7-2 and TRBJ1-2; 8 bases match TRBD1. There are 14 residues in the CDR3. The germline V gene encodes CDR1 SGHTA and CDR2 FQGNSA. The V segment lost 2 bases and the J segment 8 bases; nucleotides outside the gene matches: 7. CDR3 sequence: CASSLHRGAGGYTF. The CDR3 nucleotides read TGTGCCAGCAGCTTACACAGGGGGGCTGGGGGCTACACCTTC.